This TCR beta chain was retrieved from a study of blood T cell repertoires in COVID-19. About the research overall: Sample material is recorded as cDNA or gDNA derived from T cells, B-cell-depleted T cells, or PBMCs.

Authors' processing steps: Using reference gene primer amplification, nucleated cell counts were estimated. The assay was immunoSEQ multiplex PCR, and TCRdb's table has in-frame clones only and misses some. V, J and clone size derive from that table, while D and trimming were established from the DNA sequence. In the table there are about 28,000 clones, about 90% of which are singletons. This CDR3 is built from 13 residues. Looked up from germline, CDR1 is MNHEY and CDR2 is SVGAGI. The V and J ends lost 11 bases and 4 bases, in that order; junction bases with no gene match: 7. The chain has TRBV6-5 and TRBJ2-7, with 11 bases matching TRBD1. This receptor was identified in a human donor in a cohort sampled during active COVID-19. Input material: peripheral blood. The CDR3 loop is CAFQGTGGYEQYF. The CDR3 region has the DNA TGTGCCTTCCAGGGGACAGGGGGGTACGAGCAGTACTTC.